This TCR beta chain was captured by sequencing in a study of blood T cell repertoires in COVID-19. Study as a whole: Nucleic acid was either cDNA or gDNA, and it came from T cells, B-cell-depleted T cells, or PBMCs.

CDR1 is LNHDA and CDR2 is SQIVND in the germline V gene (reference sequence). CDR3 length: 13 residues. With 8 bases clipped from V and 3 bases from J, the junction kept 6 bases outside the gene matches. As handled by the study authors: Reference gene primer amplification in the assay estimated nucleated cell counts. The repertoire was sequenced with immunoSEQ multiplex PCR; TCRdb's copy has only in-frame clones and lacks some. The DNA was the basis for D and trimming; V, J and clone size are from that table. The table has about half a million clones, around 85% seen once. The TCR originated in a human donor in a cohort sampled during active COVID-19. The source material was peripheral blood. The rearrangement uses TRBV19 and TRBJ1-1; TRBD1 agrees at 7 bases. CDR3: CASVGQTHTEAFF. In nucleotides, the CDR3 is TGTGCCAGTGTGGGACAGACCCACACTGAAGCTTTCTTT.